These 27 T cell receptor beta chains came from one sample sequenced in a study of shared clonotypes between healthy human individuals. The data were produced by immunoSEQ multiplex PCR, yet TCRdb's version contains in-frame clones alone and is incomplete. The data hold about 2.4 million clones, with 80% to 95% observed a single time. The source material was naive CD4+ T cells from PBMCs. Noted subset: CD45RA+ positively selected. The receptors stem from a man between 18 and 35 years old in good health. Some clones in this sample may be carry-over from other donors' samples.

This sequence joins TRBV5-1 and TRBJ2-7; either TRBD1 or TRBD2 may fit D (5 bases each). Germline V gene sequence: CDR1 SGHRS, CDR2 YFSETQ. With 2 bases removed from V and 4 bases from J, the gap between germline ends came to 16 bases. There are 15 residues in the CDR3. CDR3 nucleotides: TGCGCCAGCAGCTTAGGGACCGGGGCCCGATACGAGCAGTACTTC. It encodes CASSLGTGARYEQYF.

The chain carries TRBV28 and TRBJ1-3; no clear D gene. Trimming left V 2 bases short and J 5 bases short, with 10 bases between. The CDR3 spans 14 residues. Germline-derived CDR1 and CDR2 are MDHEN and SYDVKM. CDR3 sequence (DNA): TGTGCCAGCAGTTTAGGGGTGGGGAGAAACACCATATATTTT. Protein sequence: CASSLGVGRNTIYF.

J is TRBJ2-1 and V is TRBV4-1; TRBD1 is a possible D gene (5 bases). The V end was cut by 0 bases, the J end by 10 bases, with 16 bases between. The germline CDR1 and CDR2 sequences are MGHRA and YSYEKL. This CDR3 has 15 amino acids. CDR3: CASSQDYDSQGEQFF. In nucleotides, the CDR3 is TGCGCCAGCAGCCAAGATTATGACAGCCAAGGGGAGCAGTTCTTC.

V usage is TRBV7-3 and J usage is TRBJ2-1; D remains ambiguous. The V and J ends lost 1 base and 0 bases respectively, with 7 bases between them. This CDR3 has 15 amino acids. Looked up from germline, CDR1 is SGHTA and CDR2 is FQGTGA. CDR3 sequence: CASSLKSSSYNEQFF. The CDR3 DNA sequence: TGTGCCAGCAGCTTAAAATCTAGCTCCTACAATGAGCAGTTCTTC.

This clone was counted once. The V call is TRBV28, the J call TRBJ2-1; D might be TRBD1 (6 bases). V dropped 7 bases and J dropped 0 bases, with 13 bases sitting between them. Germline values: CDR1 MDHEN, CDR2 SYDVKM. The CDR3 spans 15 residues. CDR3 DNA sequence: TGTGCCAGCACCCTTAGGGGGAGCTCCTACAATGAGCAGTTCTTC. Translated, it gives CASTLRGSSYNEQFF.

Only one count was recorded for this clone. V is TRBV9 and J is TRBJ1-4; the D is unclear. CDR1 and CDR2 (germline): SGDLS, YYNGEE. The CDR3 contains 14 residues. Trimming pared 1 base from V and 5 bases from J, leaving 9 bases between. Written as DNA, the CDR3 is TGTGCCAGCAGCGTAAACGCAGAAAATGAAAAACTGTTTTTT. This translates into CASSVNAENEKLFF.

V and J are TRBV9 and TRBJ2-7, with a possible D match to TRBD2 (6 bases). Germline V gene data show CDR1 as SGDLS and CDR2 as YYNGEE. The ends were cut back, 3 bases at V and 0 bases at J, with 13 bases in the middle. CDR3 length equals 15 residues. CDR3 DNA: TGTGCCAGCAGCGGCCGGGACTCGGCCTCCTACGAGCAGTACTTC. It specifies CASSGRDSASYEQYF.

The count of this clone is one. The chain joins TRBV6-5 to TRBJ1-3, with 7 bases matching TRBD1. The CDR3 extends over 13 amino acids. The germline V gene has CDR1 MNHEY and CDR2 SVGAGI. The V and J ends lost 6 bases and 8 bases, in that order; junction bases with no gene match: 7. This CDR3 is CASSYDREDTIYF. CDR3 coding DNA: TGTGCCAGCAGCTACGACAGGGAAGACACCATATATTTT.

Details on this clone: One junction end disagrees with the germline gene, perhaps due to a read error. The V gene is TRBV28, the J gene TRBJ2-7, with D possibly matching TRBD2 (6 bases). Germline V gene lookup returns CDR1 MDHEN and CDR2 SYDVKM. This CDR3 comprises 11 residues. CDR3 in amino acids: CASGRPYQQYF. DNA of the CDR3: TGTGCCAGCGGGAGGCCCTACCAGCAGTACTTC.

This clone was seen just once. The genes are TRBV19 and TRBJ1-5; TRBD1 agrees at 7 bases. Unmatched junction bases numbered 12, after V lost 7 bases and J lost 6 bases. The CDR3 length is 15 residues. Germline CDR1 and CDR2: LNHDA and SQIVND (reference sequence). The CDR3 reads CASNSDRLLGQPQHF. The DNA for the CDR3 is TGTGCCAGTAACTCGGACAGGCTACTGGGTCAGCCCCAGCATTTT.

This clone was counted a single time. The J gene is TRBJ2-7, the V gene TRBV30; TRBD2 agrees at 7 bases. The germline V gene encodes CDR1 GTSNPN and CDR2 SVGIG (reference sequence). The CDR3 has 19 residues. V shed 0 bases, J shed 0 bases, and the junction held 17 bases outside the gene matches. The CDR3 sequence is CAWSVRKGSSGRSSYEQYF. The CDR3 region has the DNA TGTGCCTGGAGTGTCAGGAAGGGGTCTAGCGGTCGGAGCTCCTACGAGCAGTACTTC.

V usage is TRBV5-1 and J usage is TRBJ2-2, with TRBD2 as a possible D gene (5 bases). This CDR3 is 14 amino acids long. With 2 bases removed from V and 3 bases from J, the gap between germline ends came to 8 bases. Germline CDR1 and CDR2: SGHRS and YFSETQ. Here the CDR3 reads CASSFGLYTGELFF. CDR3 DNA sequence: TGCGCCAGCAGCTTTGGACTCTACACCGGGGAGCTGTTTTTT.

This chain links TRBV5-8 with TRBJ1-2, with D unclear. V lost 3 bases and J lost 3, with 9 bases in between. This CDR3 has 13 residues. CDR1 is SGHTS and CDR2 is YDEGEE in the germline V gene. This chain's CDR3 is CASSSAGDYGYTF. In nucleotides, the CDR3 is TGTGCCAGCAGCTCAGCAGGAGACTATGGCTACACCTTC.

The chain employs TRBV6-6 and TRBJ2-2; D ambiguous. The CDR3 has 14 residues. Trimming stripped 6 bases from V and 2 bases from J, with 10 bases between. Germline V CDR1 and CDR2: MNHNY, SVGAGI (reference sequence). This CDR3 is CASRVNQNTGELFF. DNA of the CDR3: TGTGCCAGCAGGGTAAATCAAAACACCGGGGAGCTGTTTTTT.

The V and J genes are TRBV11-2 and TRBJ1-1; D is unclear. In germline, CDR1 is SGHAT, CDR2 FQNNGV. The CDR3 spans 13 residues. Between the trimmed V and J ends, which lost 7 bases and 0 bases, there was a span of 9 bases. CDR3 DNA sequence: TGTGCCAGCAACCATATCCTGAACACTGAAGCTTTCTTT. Encoded protein: CASNHILNTEAFF.

CDR3 sequence (DNA): TGTGCCAGCAGCTCGGACAGGGGGGACACCGGGGAGCTGTTTTTT. It is translated as CASSSDRGDTGELFF. The rearrangement joins TRBV5-4 to TRBJ2-2; TRBD1 aligns across 10 bases. Losses at the gene ends were 3 bases for V and 3 bases for J; bases not matched to a gene: 2. The CDR3 is 15 residues long. The germline CDR1 and CDR2 sequences are SGHNT and YYREEE (reference sequence). The whole variable domain, remainder taken from reference TRBV5-4 and TRBJ2-2, is ETGVTQSPTHLIKTRGQQVTLRCSSQSGHNTVSWYQQALGQGPQFIFQYYREEENGRGNFPPRFSGLQFPNYSSELNVNALELDDSALYLCASSSDRGDTGELFFGEGSRLTVL.

The chain is built from TRBV27 and TRBJ2-7; the D gene is possibly TRBD2 (5 bases). The CDR3 has 14 amino acids. Per germline, CDR1 MNHEY and CDR2 SMNVEV (reference sequence). Deletions cut 2 bases from V and 7 bases from J, with 15 bases between. The CDR3 reads CASSLKSPPGEQYF. The CDR3 DNA follows: TGTGCCAGCAGTTTAAAATCCCCCCCGGGGGAGCAGTACTTC.

This rearrangement joins TRBV6-5 to TRBJ1-2, with D maybe TRBD1 (6 bases). The CDR3 extends over 13 amino acids. Germline V CDR1 and CDR2: MNHEY, SVGAGI. V lost 0 bases, J lost 8 bases, and 10 bases lay in between. CDR3 residues: CASSYSGQRGYTF. The CDR3 nucleotides read TGTGCCAGCAGTTACTCCGGACAGCGAGGCTACACCTTC.

This rearrangement joins TRBV10-1 to TRBJ2-1; 12 bases fit TRBD2. V lost 1 base, J lost 6 bases, and 4 bases stayed unmatched. CDR1 and CDR2 from the germline V gene are WNHNN and SYGVQD (reference sequence). CDR3 length equals 16 residues. This chain's CDR3 is CASSELSSGRANEQFF. The CDR3 DNA reads as TGCGCCAGCAGTGAGTTATCTAGCGGGAGGGCCAATGAGCAGTTCTTC.

The chain is built from TRBV5-1 and TRBJ1-1; D gene ambiguous. The V gene lost 5 bases and the J gene lost 0 bases, with 14 bases spanning the gap. The CDR3 runs 15 residues. Germline V CDR1 and CDR2: SGHRS, YFSETQ. The CDR3 DNA is TGCGCCAGCAGGCCCCCGACGACGTTGAACACTGAAGCTTTCTTT. It yields the protein CASRPPTTLNTEAFF.

This CDR3 reads CASSYREKGQETQYF. The CDR3 DNA sequence: TGTGCCAGCAGCTACCGGGAAAAGGGCCAAGAGACCCAGTACTTC. The chain is built from TRBV11-3 and TRBJ2-5; TRBD2 might be the D (5 bases). In germline, CDR1 is SGHNT, CDR2 YENEEA. CDR3 length: 15 residues. V was shortened by 4 bases and J by 1 base, with 13 bases between the two germline ends.

Note on this clone: In the same sample, other DNA sequences code for this CDR3. The rearrangement uses TRBV5-4 and TRBJ2-5, with 10 positions matching TRBD1. Germline CDR1 SGHNT, CDR2 YYREEE (reference sequence). Trimming cost V 5 bases and J 2 bases; bases outside gene matches: 3. CDR3 length: 14 amino acids. The CDR3, as DNA: TGTGCCAGCAGTCCGGGACAGGGGCAAGAGACCCAGTACTTC. Translating gives CASSPGQGQETQYF.

This clone was recorded only once. This chain joins TRBV5-6 and TRBJ2-3; 8 bases align to TRBD2. J gave up 5 bases and V 7 bases, and 12 bases lay outside the gene matches. Germline assignment: CDR1 SGHDT and CDR2 YYEEEE. This CDR3 spans 15 amino acids. CDR3 loop: CASSDSAGAGDTQYF. Written as DNA, the CDR3 is TGTGCCAGCTCCGATTCAGCGGGAGCTGGAGATACGCAGTATTTT.

This sequence joins TRBV5-1 and TRBJ2-6; D is uncertain. The CDR3 sequence is 14 residues long. Trimming took off 4 bases at V and 4 bases at J, with 9 bases between the two ends. Germline V gives CDR1 SGHRS, CDR2 YFSETQ. CDR3 nucleotides: TGCGCCAGCAGCCAAACTACCGGGGCCAACGTCCTGACTTTC. Residues: CASSQTTGANVLTF.

The rearrangement joins TRBV7-3 to TRBJ2-1; either TRBD1 or TRBD2 may supply D (5 bases each). The V gene lost 5 bases and the J gene lost 7 bases, with 15 bases spanning the gap. Germline values: CDR1 SGHTA, CDR2 FQGTGA. The CDR3 consists of 14 residues. The CDR3: CASSLSLAGNEQFF. As DNA, the CDR3 is TGTGCCAGCAGCCTTTCTCTAGCAGGGAATGAGCAGTTCTTC.

DNA for the CDR3: TGTGCCAGCAGTCGGGACAGTCTGGGCAATCAGCCCCAGCATTTT. Translated, it gives CASSRDSLGNQPQHF. The chain joins TRBV7-2 to TRBJ1-5, with 7 bases identical to TRBD1. Trimming cost V 6 bases and J 2 bases; bases outside gene matches: 7. Germline CDR1 reads SGHTA; CDR2 reads FQGNSA. The CDR3 has 15 residues.

This sequence joins TRBV18 and TRBJ2-5; 7 bases are shared with TRBD1. TRBJ2-7 matches the DNA end more closely, so the J call is doubtful. Germline CDR1 reads KGHSH; CDR2 reads LQKENI. The CDR3 is 14 amino acids. The CDR3 is CASSRGTASYEQYF. CDR3 in DNA: TGTGCCAGCTCCCGAGGGACAGCCTCCTACGAGCAGTACTTC.